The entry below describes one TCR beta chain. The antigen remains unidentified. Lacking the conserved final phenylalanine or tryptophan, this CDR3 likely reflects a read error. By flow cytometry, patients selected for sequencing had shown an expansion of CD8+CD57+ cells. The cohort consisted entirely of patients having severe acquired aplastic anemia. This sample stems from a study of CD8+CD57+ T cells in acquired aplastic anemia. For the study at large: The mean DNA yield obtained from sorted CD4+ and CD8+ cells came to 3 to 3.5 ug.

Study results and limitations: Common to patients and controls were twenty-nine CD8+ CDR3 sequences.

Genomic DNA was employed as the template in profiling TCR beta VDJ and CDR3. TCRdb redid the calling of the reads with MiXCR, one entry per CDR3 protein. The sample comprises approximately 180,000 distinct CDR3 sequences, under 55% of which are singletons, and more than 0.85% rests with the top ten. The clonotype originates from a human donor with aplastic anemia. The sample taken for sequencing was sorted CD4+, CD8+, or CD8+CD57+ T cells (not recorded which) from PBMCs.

CDR3 protein: CASSLSVHETQYL. The CDR3 nucleotides read TGTGCCAGCAGCTTATCGGTCCATGAGACCCAGTACCTC. The genes are TRBV12-3 or TRBV12-4 and TRBJ2-5, with D unclear. The CDR3 runs to 13 residues. V was clipped by 6 bases and J by 5 bases, with 13 bases between them.